This T cell receptor (beta chain) appears in the sequencing data of a study of blood T cell repertoires in COVID-19. Study details: Acute-phase and convalescent COVID-19 samples originated in the United States, Italy and Spain.

V shed 2 bases and J shed 0 bases, with 8 bases lying between them. Germline V CDR1 and CDR2: SQVTM, ANQGSEA. The length of the CDR3 is 14 residues. Per the original data handling: Nucleated cell counts were estimated from reference gene primer amplification. Here immunoSEQ multiplex PCR was the method, and the copy in TCRdb shows in-frame clones only, minus some. Clonal size and the V and J genes are those of that table, whereas D and trimming came from the DNA. This sample has about 300,000 clones, with more than 70% found just once. The rearrangement links TRBV29-1 to TRBJ2-1; D is uncertain. Sequencing was carried out using peripheral blood. The sequence came from a woman between 45 and 60 years old with acute or convalescent COVID-19. This chain's CDR3 is CSVEKQRSYNEQFF. The CDR3 coding sequence is TGCAGCGTTGAAAAGCAACGCTCCTACAATGAGCAGTTCTTC.